The rows below give T cell receptor beta chains drawn from one sample of a study of T cells in Graves' hyperthyroidism and ophthalmopathy. TCRdb re-analysed the multiplex PCR reads in MiXCR, keeping a single row per CDR3 protein. Counted here are about half a million distinct CDR3 sequences, around 22% occurring once; the ten biggest clones make up about 11%. Specimen: blood. These receptors originate from a woman aged 30 to 39 with Graves' ophthalmopathy. Each CDR3 is given with its conserved first and last residue. D genes are given only for firm matches. Clone size is not always given. Where it is, it says once, few, many or a class for expanded clones.

D gene,J gene,clone size,V gene,CDR3 DNA,CDR3 protein
NA,TRBJ2-7,many,TRBV6-5,TGTGCCAGCAGACCCCCGCTTAGTAGGCGCCGTGTCGAGCAGTACTTC,CASRPPLSRRRVEQYF
NA,TRBJ1-6,few,TRBV12-3/TRBV12-4,TGTGCCAGCAGTTTTCAGGGAGGAGGGATTAATTCACCCCTCCACTTT,CASSFQGGGINSPLHF
NA,TRBJ2-4,NA,TRBV9,TGTGCCAGCAGCGTAGGAATACAGAGGGGCAAAAACATTCAGTACTTC,CASSVGIQRGKNIQYF
NA,TRBJ2-5,many,TRBV15,TGTGCCACCAGCTCCAATCGGGCGGGCAACCAAGAGACCCAGTACTTC,CATSSNRAGNQETQYF
NA,TRBJ2-7,NA,TRBV2,TGTGCCACCGGAACCGCCGAGCAGTACTTC,CATGTAEQYF
NA,TRBJ1-2,many,TRBV30,TGTGCCTGGAGTGTACGAGCCAGCTATGGCTACACCTTC,CAWSVRASYGYTF
TRBD1,TRBJ1-2,few,TRBV9,TGTGCCAGCAGCCCCTGGGACAGGGAGTATGGCTACACCTTC,CASSPWDREYGYTF
NA,TRBJ1-2,NA,TRBV9,TGTGCCAGCGGCGTATCCAGTCAACAGCATGGCTACACCTTC,CASGVSSQQHGYTF
TRBD2,TRBJ2-7,few,TRBV11-2,TGTGCCAGCAGCTTAGAAAGGACTAGCGGGGGGGCCTACGAGCAGTACTTC,CASSLERTSGGAYEQYF
NA,TRBJ2-7,many,TRBV28,TGTGCCAGCAATACAGTCGGATACGAGCAGTACTTC,CASNTVGYEQYF
NA,TRBJ1-1,NA,TRBV4-1,TGCGCCAGCAGCCAAGTGCCCCGGGAGAACACTGAAGCTTTCTTT,CASSQVPRENTEAFF
TRBD1,TRBJ1-2,NA,TRBV6-5,TGTGCCAGCACTTTAAGGGACAGTATGATGTATGGCTACACCTTC,CASTLRDSMMYGYTF
NA,TRBJ1-5,many,TRBV6-5,TGTGCCAGCAGGATGAGTAGCAATCAGCCCCAGCATTTT,CASRMSSNQPQHF
TRBD2,TRBJ2-5,many,TRBV12-3/TRBV12-4,TGTGCCAGCAGTTCCTACGGATCCTTTAGCGGGGGGGTCCAAGAGACCCAGTACTTC,CASSSYGSFSGGVQETQYF
NA,TRBJ1-1,many,TRBV7-3,TGTGCCAGCAGCTTAATTGCAGGGGAAGGCACTGAAGCTTTCTTT,CASSLIAGEGTEAFF
TRBD1,TRBJ1-3,NA,TRBV29-1,TGCAGCGCCTGGACAGGGCATGGAAACACCATATATTTT,CSAWTGHGNTIYF
NA,TRBJ1-2,NA,TRBV11-2,TGTGCCAGCAGCTTAGATCCCCGACGAAGGACATCCCCTAACGATGGCTACACCTTC,CASSLDPRRRTSPNDGYTF
TRBD1,TRBJ1-5,many,TRBV12-3/TRBV12-4,TGTGCCAGCAGTAGTGGACAGGGACCCCCTCAGCCCCAGCATTTT,CASSSGQGPPQPQHF
NA,TRBJ2-5,many,TRBV5-1,TGCGCCAGCAGTGAGGACTATCCTAAATGGGAGACCCAGTACTTC,CASSEDYPKWETQYF
NA,TRBJ2-7,NA,TRBV30,TGTGCCTGGAGCGAAGGGAGCTCCTACGAGCAGTACTTC,CAWSEGSSYEQYF
TRBD2,TRBJ2-5,NA,TRBV2,TGTGCCAGCAGTGAGGAAGGTAGCGGGGGGCCCCCTCAAGAGACCCAGTACTTC,CASSEEGSGGPPQETQYF
NA,TRBJ2-7,many,TRBV14,TGTGCCAGCAGCCAAGATAGGACGATCCTCTACGAGCAGTACTTC,CASSQDRTILYEQYF
TRBD1,TRBJ2-7,many,TRBV6-2/TRBV6-3,TGTGCCAGCATAAGGGACAGCACCTACGAGCAGTACTTC,CASIRDSTYEQYF
NA,TRBJ2-2,NA,TRBV27,TGTGCCAGCAGACCGGGCCTTAACACCGGGGAGCTGTTTTTT,CASRPGLNTGELFF
TRBD2,TRBJ2-7,many,TRBV28,TGTGCCAGCAGTTTATCTAGCGGGGGGGCCCACGAGCAGTACTTC,CASSLSSGGAHEQYF
NA,TRBJ1-2,many,TRBV6-5,TGTGCCAGCAGTTACCAGGGCGTTAACTATGGCTACACCTTC,CASSYQGVNYGYTF